This T cell receptor beta chain was recovered during a study of T cell changes during pregnancy in multiple sclerosis. Produced via immunoSEQ multiplex PCR; TCRdb's table is partial and in-frame only. This table holds approximately 92,000 clones, roughly 90% found once. The germline CDR1 and CDR2 sequences are MGHRA and YSYEKL. CDR3 size: 17 residues. The germline V and J ends were trimmed by 1 base and 0 bases, with 16 bases remaining between them. Sequences were derived from peripheral blood, sampled in the first trimester of pregnancy. The gene calls are TRBV4-1 and TRBJ2-7, with D perhaps TRBD1 (5 bases). This TCR was sampled from a female donor with multiple sclerosis, enrolled in a pregnancy study. The CDR3 loop is CASSQGGPAGSSYEQYF. In nucleotides, the CDR3 is TGCGCCAGCAGCCAAGGGGGCCCTGCCGGTAGCTCCTACGAGCAGTACTTC.